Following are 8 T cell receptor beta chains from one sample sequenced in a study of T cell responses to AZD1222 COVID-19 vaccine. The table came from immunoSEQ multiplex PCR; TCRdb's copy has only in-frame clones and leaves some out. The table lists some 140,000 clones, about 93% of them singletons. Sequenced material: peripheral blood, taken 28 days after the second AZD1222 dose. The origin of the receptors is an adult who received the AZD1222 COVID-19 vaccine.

CDR3 coding DNA: TGTGCCAGCAGCTTACCAGGGGGAAACACCATATATTTT. Its protein product is CASSLPGGNTIYF. The chain couples TRBV11-2 to TRBJ1-3; the D gene is possibly TRBD1 (5 bases). Germline V gene sequence: CDR1 SGHAT, CDR2 FQNNGV. Trimming removed 2 bases at V and 4 bases at J, with 6 bases between. CDR3 length: 13 amino acids.

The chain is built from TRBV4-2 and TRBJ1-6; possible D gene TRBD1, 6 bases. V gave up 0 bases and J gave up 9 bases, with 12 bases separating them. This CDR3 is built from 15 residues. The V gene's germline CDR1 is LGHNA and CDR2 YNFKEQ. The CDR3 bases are TGTGCCAGCAGCCAAGAGTGGACAGTAAGTTCACCCCTCCACTTT. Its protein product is CASSQEWTVSSPLHF.

CDR3 coding DNA: TGTGCCAGCAGTCCCCCCAGGGGGCATCCCACAGATACGCAGTATTTT. Translated: CASSPPRGHPTDTQYF. The rearrangement joins TRBV27 to TRBJ2-3; 8 bases match TRBD1. Germline V CDR1 and CDR2: MNHEY, SMNVEV (reference sequence). The CDR3 is 16 residues long. J gave up 2 bases and V 5 bases, and 9 bases lay outside the gene matches.

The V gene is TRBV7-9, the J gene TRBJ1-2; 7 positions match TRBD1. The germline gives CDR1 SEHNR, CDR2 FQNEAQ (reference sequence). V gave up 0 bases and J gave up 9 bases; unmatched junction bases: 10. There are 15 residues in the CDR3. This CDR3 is CASSLALTGVVSYTF. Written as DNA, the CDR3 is TGTGCCAGCAGCTTAGCTCTTACAGGGGTTGTTAGCTACACCTTC.

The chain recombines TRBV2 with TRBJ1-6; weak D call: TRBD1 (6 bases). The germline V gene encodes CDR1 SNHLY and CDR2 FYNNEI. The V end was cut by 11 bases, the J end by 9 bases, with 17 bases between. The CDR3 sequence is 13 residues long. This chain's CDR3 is CAGFRDKGSPLHF. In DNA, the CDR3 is TGTGCCGGATTCCGGGACAAAGGTTCACCCCTCCACTTT.

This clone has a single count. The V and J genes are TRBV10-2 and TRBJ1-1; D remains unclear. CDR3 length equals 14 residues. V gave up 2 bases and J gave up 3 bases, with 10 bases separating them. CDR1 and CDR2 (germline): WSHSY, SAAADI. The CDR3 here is CASSEQMGYTEAFF. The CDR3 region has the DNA TGCGCCAGCAGTGAGCAGATGGGGTACACTGAAGCTTTCTTT.

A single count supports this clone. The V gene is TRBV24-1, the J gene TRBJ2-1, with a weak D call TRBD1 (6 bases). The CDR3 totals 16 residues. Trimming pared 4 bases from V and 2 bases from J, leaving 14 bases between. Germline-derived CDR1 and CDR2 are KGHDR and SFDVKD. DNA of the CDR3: TGTGCCACCAGTGACCCCTACAGGGACCCCTACAATGAGCAGTTCTTC. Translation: CATSDPYRDPYNEQFF.

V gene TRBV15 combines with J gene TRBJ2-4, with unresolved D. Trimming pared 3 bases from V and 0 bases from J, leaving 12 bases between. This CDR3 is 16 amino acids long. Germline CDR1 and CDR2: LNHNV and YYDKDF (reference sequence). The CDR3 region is CATSREWNLAKNIQYF. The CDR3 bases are TGTGCCACCAGCAGGGAGTGGAACCTAGCCAAAAACATTCAGTACTTC.